This T cell receptor (beta chain) derives from a study of blood T cell repertoires in COVID-19. In the source study's methods: The authors estimated nucleated cell counts from reference gene primer amplification. The table came from immunoSEQ multiplex PCR; TCRdb's copy has only in-frame clones and leaves some out. The DNA gave D and trimming, while V, J and clone size come from that table. The table has 95,000 to 110,000 clones, 80% seen once. The CDR3 contains 13 residues. The V gene end was trimmed by 2 bases and the J gene end by 8 bases; junction bases not matched to a gene: 5. Sequenced sample: peripheral blood. The chain carries TRBV12-3 or TRBV12-4 and TRBJ1-2; 7 bases align to TRBD1. The clonotype comes from a man between 65 and 80 years old with acute or convalescent COVID-19. CDR3 coding DNA: TGTGCCAGCAGTTTAAATCAGGGGGGCGGCTACACCTTC. It codes for CASSLNQGGGYTF.